These 25 T cell receptor beta chains originate from one sample sequenced in a study of CD8+ T cells in alopecia areata. RNA extraction and reverse transcription yielded cDNA as sequencing template. The data were produced by immunoSEQ multiplex PCR, yet TCRdb's version contains in-frame clones alone and is incomplete. The record shows about 19,000 clones for this sample, with no singletons present. CD4, CD8alpha, NKG2D, NKG2ACE and other markers guided sorting of pooled cutaneous lymph node cells. What was sequenced was CD8+ T cells sorted from a lymph node. Source of these receptors: a C3H/HeJ mouse with alopecia areata. The mice in this strain carry MHC haplotype H2-k.

This clone turned up a few times. The germline and genes are mouse ones. The read falls 4 residues short of the CDR3 end, and the missing part is taken from the germline J gene. The rearrangement links TRBV19 to TRBJ1-1; weak D call: TRBD1 (5 bases). There are 14 residues in the CDR3. Per the germline V gene, CDR1 is FNHDT and CDR2 is SITEND (reference sequence). Partial CDR3 DNA: TGTGCCAGCAGTATAGCACAGGACACCCCA. Encoded protein: CASSIAQDTP. The whole CDR3 sequence is CASSIAQDTPEVFF. Full variable domain (rest looked up from reference TRBV19 and TRBJ1-1): GGIITQTPKFLIGQEGQKLTLKCQQNFNHDTMYWYRQDSGKGLRLIYYSITENDLQKGDLSEGYDASREKKSSFSLTVTSAQKNEMAVFLCASSIAQDTPEVFFGKGTRLTVV.

Many counts were recorded for this clone. Mouse germline and gene names are used. From the germline J gene comes the end of the CDR3, since the read stops 4 residues before it. The rearrangement joins TRBV1 to TRBJ2-2; D possibly corresponds to TRBD1 (6 bases). The CDR3 length is 16 residues. V was shortened by 3 bases and J by 0 bases, with 11 bases between the two germline ends. Per germline, CDR1 NSQYPW and CDR2 LRSPGD (reference sequence). CDR3 region: CTCSAPGQANTGQLYF. CDR3 bases read: TGCACCTGCAGTGCGCCGGGACAAGCAAACACCGGG. The variable domain in full, with the rest retrieved from reference TRBV1 and TRBJ2-2, is VTLLEQNPRWRLVPRGQAVNLRCILKNSQYPWMSWYQQDLQKQLQWLFTLRSPGDKEVKSLPGADYLATRVTDTELRLQVANMSQGRTLYCTCSAPGQANTGQLYFGEGSKLTVL.

This clone has ten or more counts. Gene labels here are mouse ones. The CDR3 extends 4 residues past the end of the read, so its final part is completed from the germline J gene. This chain joins TRBV1 and TRBJ2-1, with TRBD1 matching over 7 bases. This CDR3 is built from 15 residues. The trim removed 1 base at V and 1 base at J, leaving 1 base unmatched. In germline, CDR1 is NSQYPW, CDR2 LRSPGD (reference sequence). The CDR3 spells CTCSAVGQNYAEQFF. The part of the CDR3 DNA that was read is TGCACCTGCAGTGCAGTGGGACAGAACTATGCT.

About this clone: The gene symbols are mouse symbols. The CDR3 is cut off 4 residues early in the read; its end comes from the germline J gene. The chain employs TRBV5 and TRBJ2-1, with 11 bases aligning to TRBD2. The J segment lost 1 base and the V segment lost 4 bases, leaving 3 bases of the junction unmatched. CDR1 and CDR2 (germline): LGHNA, YNLKQL (reference sequence). There are 16 residues in the CDR3. The sequenced CDR3 bases are TGTGCCAGCAGCCCCCGGGACTGGGGGAACTATGCT. This gives the protein CASSPRDWGNYA. The whole CDR3 is CASSPRDWGNYAEQFF.

On this clone itself: Mouse gene names and germline throughout. The read is 4 residues too short to cover the CDR3 end, so that end is filled in from the germline J gene. This chain joins TRBV13-1 and TRBJ2-7, with 10 bases identical to TRBD2. The CDR3 is 15 residues long. Germline CDR1 is NSHNY and CDR2 is SYGAGN. The DNA read from the CDR3 is TGTGCCAGCAGTGGTGGACTGGGGGCGCTATAT. Residues: CASSGGLGALY. The full CDR3 sequence reads CASSGGLGALYEQYF.

This clone was detected many times. Germline and genes here are mouse. Read data end 4 residues before the CDR3 end; the end is taken from the germline J gene. The rearrangement links TRBV13-3 to TRBJ1-2; TRBD1 matches 8 bases. J gave up 4 bases and V 3 bases, and 5 bases lay outside the gene matches. CDR1 and CDR2 from the germline V gene are NNHDY and SYVADS. This CDR3 contains 14 residues. The CDR3 reads CASSGRGPLSDYTF. The part of the CDR3 DNA that was read is TGTGCCAGCAGTGGCAGGGGGCCCCTCTCC.

This clone was observed many times. Gene and germline names: mouse. The read comes to an end 4 residues before the CDR3 does, leaving the germline J gene to fill in the end. The chain combines TRBV13-3 with TRBJ1-4; TRBD1 matches at 9 bases. The V gene end was trimmed by 3 bases and the J gene end by 0 bases; junction bases not matched to a gene: 3. Germline loops: CDR1 NNHDY, CDR2 SYVADS. The CDR3 sequence is 16 residues long. CDR3 sequence reads: CASSGRDRVSNERLFF. The CDR3 DNA, read in part, is TGTGCCAGCAGTGGCCGGGACAGGGTTTCCAACGAA.

This clone was seen more than once but under ten times. These gene names are mouse names. The observed sequence ends 4 residues before the CDR3 terminus, with the missing tail filled in from the germline J gene. The rearrangement uses TRBV19 and TRBJ2-5; 8 nucleotides agree with TRBD2. The V gene's germline CDR1 is FNHDT and CDR2 SITEND (reference sequence). J gave up 2 bases and V 4 bases, and 6 bases lay outside the gene matches. The CDR3 has 15 residues. CDR3 in amino acids: CASSYTGGGQDTQYF. The sequenced CDR3 bases are TGTGCCAGCAGTTACACTGGGGGCGGCCAAGAC.

The sample holds a few counts of this clone. Gene names and germline match the mouse. The DNA read from the CDR3 is TGTGCCTGGAATCTGGGGGTGCAAAAC. Protein sequence: CAWNLGVQN. The full CDR3 sequence reads CAWNLGVQNTLYF. This sequence joins TRBV31 and TRBJ2-4, with TRBD2 matching over 7 bases. Sequencing ends 4 residues short of the CDR3 end; the germline J gene provides the rest. Germline lookup yields CDR1 GKSSPN and CDR2 SITVG. The length of the CDR3 is 13 residues. The ends lost 4 bases at V and 3 bases at J; junction bases unmatched: 4.

Note on this clone: A far larger clone is off by one base, so a read error is likely. The germline and genes are mouse ones. The read terminates 4 residues ahead of where the CDR3 ends, so the germline J gene completes it. J is TRBJ2-2 and V is TRBV1; D is perhaps TRBD1 (6 bases). Germline CDR1 NSQYPW, CDR2 LRSPGD (reference sequence). CDR3 length: 15 amino acids. The DNA read from the CDR3 is TGCACCTGCATTGCAGTCAGGGGAGACACCGGG. It encodes CTCIAVRGDTG. The full CDR3 protein is CTCIAVRGDTGQLYF.

This clone was seen repeatedly, ten times or more. The genes are named according to mouse. Read coverage stops 4 residues before the CDR3 terminus; the germline J gene supplies the remainder. This chain connects TRBV13-3 to TRBJ2-5, with 8 bases fitting TRBD2. V was pared by 5 bases and J by 1 base, with 3 bases of the junction left unmatched. Germline V gene lookup returns CDR1 NNHDY and CDR2 SYVADS. The CDR3 is made up of 14 amino acids. The CDR3 here is CASRELGDQDTQYF. CDR3 DNA, as far as it was read: TGTGCCAGCAGGGAACTGGGGGACCAAGAC.

Only a few counts were recorded for this clone. Mouse gene names apply. The CDR3 end falls 4 residues outside the read, so it is completed with the germline J gene. The chain employs TRBV19 and TRBJ1-1; 7 nucleotides agree with TRBD1. Germline CDR1 reads FNHDT; CDR2 reads SITEND (reference sequence). The CDR3 has 11 amino acids. This CDR3 reads CASSAGGEVFF. Incomplete CDR3 DNA: TGTGCCAGCAGCGCAGGGGGA.

Judged by abundance, this clone is medium-sized (0.01 to 0.1%). Gene names and germline match the mouse. The read ends 4 residues before the CDR3 terminus; that terminus is restored from the germline J gene. This sequence joins TRBV29 and TRBJ2-5; 11 bases map to TRBD1. This CDR3 comprises 14 residues. CDR1 and CDR2 from the germline V gene are MSHET and SYDVDS. CDR3 in amino acids: CASSNGQGADTQYF. The part of the CDR3 DNA that was read is TGTGCTAGCAGCAACGGACAGGGGGCAGAC.

This clone was picked up a small number of times. Gene names and germline match the mouse. The read halts 4 residues ahead of the CDR3 end, with the missing end drawn from the germline J gene. The V and J genes are TRBV1 and TRBJ2-1, with 13 bases fitting TRBD2. This CDR3 is 16 amino acids long. V dropped 3 bases and J dropped 1; count of bases not matched to a gene: 0. Germline lookup yields CDR1 NSQYPW and CDR2 LRSPGD (reference sequence). CDR3: CTCSAGLGGNYAEQFF. The covered CDR3 bases are TGCACCTGCAGTGCGGGACTGGGGGGGAACTATGCT.

In its sample, this clone was seen a few times. Each gene name is a mouse one. The CDR3 is cut off 4 residues early in the read; its end comes from the germline J gene. The chain carries TRBV31 and TRBJ2-1, with TRBD2 matching 10 bases. V lost 1 base, J lost 2 bases, and 2 bases stayed unmatched. This CDR3 has 15 amino acids. Germline values: CDR1 GKSSPN, CDR2 SITVG. The sequenced part of the CDR3 DNA is TGTGCCTGGAGTCCCTGGGGGGGCGACTATGCT. This sequence encodes CAWSPWGGDYA. The complete CDR3 reads CAWSPWGGDYAEQFF.

This clone was observed many times. Mouse gene names and germline throughout. The read terminates 4 residues ahead of where the CDR3 ends, so the germline J gene completes it. V usage is TRBV19 and J usage is TRBJ2-5; the match to TRBD2 covers 7 bases. V shed 2 bases, J shed 2 bases, and the junction held 2 bases outside the gene matches. Germline V gene sequence: CDR1 FNHDT, CDR2 SITEND (reference sequence). This CDR3 is built from 14 residues. Incomplete CDR3 DNA: TGTGCCAGCAGTATTCGGGGGGGCCAAGAC. Translated: CASSIRGGQD. The full CDR3 is CASSIRGGQDTQYF. The whole variable domain, remainder taken from reference TRBV19 and TRBJ2-5, is GGIITQTPKFLIGQEGQKLTLKCQQNFNHDTMYWYRQDSGKGLRLIYYSITENDLQKGDLSEGYDASREKKSSFSLTVTSAQKNEMAVFLCASSIRGGQDTQYFGPGTRLLVL.

This clone was found many times. Germline and genes: mouse. The CDR3 goes on 4 residues after the read ends, and that part is filled in from the germline J gene. The V call is TRBV13-3, the J call TRBJ2-5; 7 bases are shared with TRBD1. The germline V gene encodes CDR1 NNHDY and CDR2 SYVADS. The V gene end was trimmed by 7 bases and the J gene end by 0 bases; junction bases not matched to a gene: 2. The CDR3 loop spans 13 amino acids. The CDR3 DNA, read in part, is TGTGCCAGCTGGGACAGTAACCAAGAC. Residues: CASWDSNQD. The CDR3, in full, reads CASWDSNQDTQYF. Using reference TRBV13-3 and TRBJ2-5 for the parts outside the CDR3, the full variable domain is EAAVTQSPRSKVAVTGGKVTLSCHQTNNHDYMYWYRQDTGHGLRLIHYSYVADSTEKGDIPDGYKASRPSQENFSLILELASLSQTAVYFCASWDSNQDTQYFGPGTRLLVL.

To note about this clone: The genes and germline here are from mouse. The read is 4 residues too short to cover the CDR3 end, so that end is filled in from the germline J gene. This chain uses TRBV13-2 with TRBJ2-3, with 10 bases identical to TRBD1. Germline V gene sequence: CDR1 NNHNN, CDR2 SYGAGS (reference sequence). Losses at the gene ends were 5 bases for V and 0 bases for J; bases not matched to a gene: 3. CDR3 length: 15 amino acids. Partial CDR3 DNA: TGTGCCAGCGGAGGGACAGGGGCTAGTGCAGAA. Translating gives CASGGTGASAE. The CDR3, in full, reads CASGGTGASAETLYF.

This clone was counted a few times. The listed genes are named as in mouse. Read coverage stops 4 residues before the CDR3 terminus; the germline J gene supplies the remainder. This rearrangement joins TRBV5 to TRBJ1-1; 9 bases align to TRBD1. This CDR3 has 15 amino acids. With 3 bases clipped from V and 0 bases from J, the junction kept 2 bases outside the gene matches. From germline, CDR1 is LGHNA and CDR2 YNLKQL (reference sequence). CDR3 bases read: TGTGCCAGCAGCCAGGGGACAGGGTCAAACACA. Amino acid sequence: CASSQGTGSNT. The full CDR3 sequence reads CASSQGTGSNTEVFF.

This clone was seen at least ten times. Gene names and germline refer to mouse. The read terminates 4 residues before the CDR3 end, so the remaining end is supplied by the germline J gene. The chain recombines TRBV1 with TRBJ1-1; a possible D gene is TRBD1 (5 bases). Germline CDR1 NSQYPW, CDR2 LRSPGD (reference sequence). V lost 6 bases, J lost 0 bases, and 5 bases lay in between. This CDR3 spans 12 amino acids. CDR3 DNA (partial): TGCACCTGCAGGACAGCAAACACA. Protein product: CTCRTANT. The full CDR3 protein reads CTCRTANTEVFF.

This clone was recorded many times. The genes and germline here are from mouse. The read terminates 4 residues before the CDR3 end, so the remaining end is supplied by the germline J gene. The chain links TRBV31 to TRBJ1-2, with D hard to call. CDR1 GKSSPN and CDR2 SITVG come from the germline V gene. Deletions cut 1 base from V and 0 bases from J, with 3 bases between. The CDR3 is made up of 12 amino acids. The CDR3 loop is CAWSQANSDYTF. The DNA read from the CDR3 is TGTGCCTGGAGTCAGGCAAACTCC.

This clone came up a few times. At residue 9, the TCRdb protein and translated DNA are inconsistent; the protein given comes from the DNA. Mouse gene names apply. The DNA ends 3 residues before the CDR3 does, and the rest of the CDR3 is filled in from the germline J gene. This chain links TRBV13-3 with TRBJ1-6, with D maybe TRBD1 (5 bases). TRBJ1-6 counts as an open reading frame of uncertain function. The germline CDR1 and CDR2 sequences are NNHDY and SYVADS. CDR3 length: 12 residues. Trimming removed 0 bases at V and 11 bases at J, with 6 bases between. The CDR3 protein is CASSDAGPPLYF. The sequenced CDR3 bases are TGTGCCAGCAGTGATGCAGGGCCGCCC.

This clone was picked up many times. Gene names denote mouse genes. The CDR3 end falls 4 residues outside the read, so it is completed with the germline J gene. The chain recombines TRBV1 with TRBJ1-4; 8 bases are shared with TRBD1. This CDR3 has 14 amino acids. The V gene end was trimmed by 3 bases and the J gene end by 3 bases; junction bases not matched to a gene: 0. The germline CDR1 and CDR2 sequences are NSQYPW and LRSPGD (reference sequence). The CDR3 reads CTCSADRANERLFF. CDR3 bases read: TGCACCTGCAGTGCGGACAGGGCCAACGAA.

In regard to this clone: TCRdb gives a protein that differs at residue 10 from what the DNA encodes, so the protein here is translated from the DNA. Mouse names are used for the genes. The read gets to within 3 residues of the CDR3 end, and the germline J gene fills in the rest. The genes are TRBV26 and TRBJ1-6; D may be TRBD1 (5 bases). TRBJ1-6 is an ORF, with its function uncertain. CDR1 and CDR2 from the germline V gene are KGHPV and FQNQEV (reference sequence). The V end lost 10 bases, the J end lost 0 bases, and 7 bases lay between the germline ends. This CDR3 contains 13 residues. Partial CDR3 DNA: TGTGCCATGGACAATTCCTATAATTCGCCC. Its protein is CAMDNSYNSP. From start to end, the CDR3 is CAMDNSYNSPLYF.

At least ten counts were recorded for this clone. Mouse gene names and germline throughout. The CDR3 end falls 4 residues outside the read, so it is completed with the germline J gene. The rearrangement uses TRBV1 and TRBJ2-7; 13 bases match TRBD2. Germline V gene sequence: CDR1 NSQYPW, CDR2 LRSPGD (reference sequence). This CDR3 is 15 amino acids long. The sequenced part of the CDR3 DNA is TGCACCTGCAGTGCCCCGGGACTGGGGGGGTAT. It translates to CTCSAPGLGGY. The whole CDR3 reads CTCSAPGLGGYEQYF.